This T cell receptor beta chain derives from a study of blood T cell repertoires in COVID-19. As for the study in general: Spain, Italy and the United States supplied samples that represented acute and convalescent COVID-19. The cDNA or gDNA used as material had been derived from T cells, B-cell-depleted T cells, or PBMCs.

Methods used by the authors: Counts of nucleated cells, estimated from reference gene primer amplification, were obtained. Only in-frame clones appear in the TCRdb table, and some are missing; sequencing was by immunoSEQ multiplex PCR. The V and J calls and clone size were taken over from that table, and D and trimming were inferred from the DNA. Here the sample spans 200,000 to 250,000 clones, roughly nine tenths being singletons. The TCR was taken from a man in his sixties with acute or convalescent COVID-19. Sequencing was carried out using peripheral blood.

In nucleotides, the CDR3 is TGCGCCAGCAGCTTATGGGGAGATTCACCCCTCCACTTT. It codes for CASSLWGDSPLHF. The chain uses TRBV5-1 and TRBJ1-6; no clear D. Germline lookup yields CDR1 SGHRS and CDR2 YFSETQ. V lost 2 bases and J lost 8, with 8 bases in between. The length of the CDR3 is 13 residues.